This T cell receptor beta chain stems from a study of T cell responses to AZD1222 COVID-19 vaccine. Overall study results and limits: Distributed over spike, vaccine-associated CD4 TCRs predominated at 160-218 and 743-854. Repertoires in all cases were sampled only once the peak T cell response had passed.

TCRdb's table, derived via immunoSEQ multiplex PCR, lists solely in-frame clones and lacks some. The sample holds about 79,000 clones, 83% seen once. A remark on this clone: Antigen specificity is unknown. The junction departs from the called germline gene at one end, perhaps through a read error.

Second doses were pooled across both intervals (about 4 or about 12 weeks). The sequence was collected from an adult who received the AZD1222 COVID-19 vaccine. Here the sequenced sample was peripheral blood, taken 28 days after the second AZD1222 dose.

CDR3 residues: CASIYRALGEQYF. DNA for the CDR3: TGTGCCAGCATTTACAGGGCCCTTGGCGAGCAGTACTTC. The rearrangement joins TRBV6-2 or TRBV6-3 to TRBJ2-7; perhaps TRBD1 as D (6 bases). Germline V lookup: CDR1 MNHEY, CDR2 SVGEGT. The CDR3 is 13 residues long.